This entry lists 5 T cell receptor beta chains sequenced from one sample in a study of cytomegalovirus exposure and HLA in healthy donors. PCR used 60 Vbeta primers and 13 Jbeta primers. Produced via immunoSEQ multiplex PCR; TCRdb's table is partial and in-frame only. The data contain tens of thousands of clones, more than 75% of them seen just once; the ten biggest clones take up 1.5% to 2%. Sequencing used PBMCs. The receptors were gathered from a man younger than 30 in good health and CMV-seronegative.

This chain connects TRBV9 to TRBJ2-3; tentative D call: TRBD2 (6 bases). Germline V gene data show CDR1 as SGDLS and CDR2 as YYNGEE. V was clipped by 3 bases and J by 10 bases, with 18 bases between them. CDR3 length: 14 amino acids. Here the CDR3 reads CASSARDSRSPQYF. In nucleotides, the CDR3 is TGTGCCAGCAGCGCCCGGGACTCCCGTTCTCCGCAGTATTTT.

The chain joins TRBV7-8 to TRBJ2-2; TRBD1 aligns across 7 bases. The CDR3 totals 14 residues. V was clipped by 8 bases and J by 6 bases; unmatched bases: 9. Germline values: CDR1 SGHVS, CDR2 FQNEAQ. The CDR3 region has the DNA TGTGCCAGCGACTACTACAGGGGATCCGGGGAGCTGTTTTTT. This codes for CASDYYRGSGELFF.

In the case of this clone: A junction boundary mismatches the germline segment, possibly from a read error. J is TRBJ2-5 and V is TRBV7-7, with D unresolved. The CDR3 is 14 residues long. The germline gives CDR1 SSHAT, CDR2 FNYEAQ (reference sequence). CDR3 nucleotide sequence: TGTGCTAGCAGCCCAAGTCACGACACAGAGACCCAGTACTTC. Its protein is CASSPSHDTETQYF.

This sequence joins TRBV6-5 and TRBJ1-5; 10 bases are shared with TRBD1. Germline lookup yields CDR1 MNHEY and CDR2 SVGAGI. V trimming: 5 bases; J trimming: 5 bases; junction bases outside the gene matches: 6. The CDR3 extends over 15 amino acids. The CDR3 DNA is TGTGCCAGCAGTCCGATCGGGACAGGGGATCAGCCCCAGCATTTT. Its translation is CASSPIGTGDQPQHF.

This chain links TRBV4-3 with TRBJ2-1, with D possibly matching TRBD2 (6 bases). Germline V gene sequence: CDR1 LGHNA, CDR2 YSLEER. Trimming took 1 base from V and 10 from J, leaving 17 bases between them. This CDR3 region has 15 residues. CDR3 loop: CASSQVGLAVTEQFF. For the CDR3, the DNA is TGCGCCAGCAGCCAAGTCGGTTTAGCGGTCACGGAGCAGTTCTTC.